This paragraph reports one TCR beta chain. This entry belongs to a study of cytomegalovirus exposure and HLA in healthy donors. Primers included in the PCR were 60 Vbeta and 13 Jbeta primers. Sequenced by immunoSEQ multiplex PCR; TCRdb stores in-frame clones only, minus some. The sample consists of nearly 200,000 clones, more than 75% of them appearing once. Specimen: PBMCs. This TCR came from a male donor in good health and CMV-seropositive.

CDR3 in DNA: TGTGCCAGCAGTGAGCCGATCCTAGACTACGAGCAGTACTTC. It is translated as CASSEPILDYEQYF. V is TRBV2 and J is TRBJ2-7; D remains ambiguous. V lost 3 bases, J lost 3 bases, and 12 bases lay in between. The V gene's germline CDR1 is SNHLY and CDR2 FYNNEI. The CDR3 contains 14 residues.